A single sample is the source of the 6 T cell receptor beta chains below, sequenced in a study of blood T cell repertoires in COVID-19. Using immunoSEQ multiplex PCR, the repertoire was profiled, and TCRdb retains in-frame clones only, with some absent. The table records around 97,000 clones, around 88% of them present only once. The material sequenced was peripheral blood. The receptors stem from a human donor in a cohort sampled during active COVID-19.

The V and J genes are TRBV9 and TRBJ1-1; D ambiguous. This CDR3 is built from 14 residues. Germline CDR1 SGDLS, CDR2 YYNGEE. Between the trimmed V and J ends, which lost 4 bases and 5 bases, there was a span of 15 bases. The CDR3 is CASSSSGRGTEAFF. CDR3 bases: TGTGCCAGCAGCTCCTCCGGGCGAGGGACTGAAGCTTTCTTT.

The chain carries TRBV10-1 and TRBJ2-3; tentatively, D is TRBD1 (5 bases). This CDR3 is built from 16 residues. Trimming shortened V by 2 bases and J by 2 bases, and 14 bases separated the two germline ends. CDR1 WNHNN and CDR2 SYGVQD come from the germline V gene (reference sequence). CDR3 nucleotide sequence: TGCGCCAGCAGTGAGGGGGCCTTCCGCTCCACAGATACGCAGTATTTT. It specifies CASSEGAFRSTDTQYF.

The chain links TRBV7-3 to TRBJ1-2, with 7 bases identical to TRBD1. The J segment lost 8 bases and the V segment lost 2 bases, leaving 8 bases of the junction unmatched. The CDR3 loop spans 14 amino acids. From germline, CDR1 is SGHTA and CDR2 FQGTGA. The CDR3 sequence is CASSLRQGLSGYTF. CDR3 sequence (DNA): TGTGCCAGCAGCTTACGACAGGGCCTCTCGGGCTACACCTTC.

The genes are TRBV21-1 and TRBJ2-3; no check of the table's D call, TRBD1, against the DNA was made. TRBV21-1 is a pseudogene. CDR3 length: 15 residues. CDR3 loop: CANLTGQGNTDTQYF. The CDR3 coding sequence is TGTGCCAACCTCACAGGACAGGGGAACACAGATACGCAGTATTTT.

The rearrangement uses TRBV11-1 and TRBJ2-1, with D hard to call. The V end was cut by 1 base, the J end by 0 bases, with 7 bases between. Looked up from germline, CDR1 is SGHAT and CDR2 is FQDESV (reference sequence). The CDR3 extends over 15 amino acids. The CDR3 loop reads CASSLDSSSYNEQFF. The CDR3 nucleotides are TGTGCCAGCAGCTTAGACAGTAGCTCCTACAATGAGCAGTTCTTC.

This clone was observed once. The CDR3 DNA reads as TGTGCCAGCAGCTCCAGGGGGACTCGGGGGGAGCAGTACTTC. Translated: CASSSRGTRGEQYF. The chain employs TRBV7-2 and TRBJ2-7; TRBD1 might be the D (7 bases). The V gene's germline CDR1 is SGHTA and CDR2 FQGNSA. The CDR3 loop spans 14 amino acids. Deletions cut 4 bases from V and 7 bases from J, with 17 bases between.